Each of the 14 T cell receptor beta chains below was sequenced from the same sample in a study of CD8 T cells in ankylosing spondylitis. A single record per CDR3 protein comes from TCRdb applying MiXCR to the 5' RACE reads. The data contain roughly 120,000 distinct CDR3 sequences, roughly 15% of them singletons. Sequencing input: blood, either unsorted or a sorted T cell fraction (not recorded which). These receptors were obtained from a female donor with ankylosing spondylitis or in good health (not recorded which).

This clonotype was seen repeatedly, ten times or more. The CDR3 DNA follows: TGCAGTGCTCCCTATTGGAACACTGAAGCTTTCTTT. The encoded protein is CSAPYWNTEAFF. This sequence joins TRBV20-1 and TRBJ1-1; D uncertain. Germline V lookup: CDR1 DFQATT, CDR2 SNEGSKA (reference sequence). V lost 5 bases and J 1 base, leaving 8 bases between the germline ends. The CDR3 runs 12 residues.

This clonotype appeared a few times. V and J are TRBV29-1 and TRBJ2-1, with 7 bases lining up with TRBD2. V lost 0 bases to trimming and J lost 1 base; unmatched junction nucleotides: 6. The CDR3 spans 16 residues. Germline V gives CDR1 SQVTM, CDR2 ANQGSEA. For the CDR3, the DNA is TGCAGCGTTGAAGACATAGAGCGGGGATCCTACAATGAGCAGTTCTTC. As protein: CSVEDIERGSYNEQFF.

This clonotype was recorded at least ten times. The chain is built from TRBV6-1 and TRBJ1-2; D possibly corresponds to TRBD1 (5 bases). CDR1 MNHNS and CDR2 SASEGT come from the germline V gene. The CDR3 runs 14 residues. V shed 8 bases and J shed 4 bases, with 17 bases lying between them. This CDR3 is CASRYSREGYGYTF. For the CDR3, the DNA is TGTGCCAGCCGGTATAGCAGGGAGGGCTATGGCTACACCTTC.

The rearrangement uses TRBV27 and TRBJ1-1, with no clear D. Trimming removed 3 bases at V and 3 bases at J, with 8 bases between. The V gene's germline CDR1 is MNHEY and CDR2 SMNVEV (reference sequence). CDR3 size: 13 residues. The CDR3 nucleotides are TGTGCCAGCAGTTTTATGGAGGACACTGAAGCTTTCTTT. Its protein product is CASSFMEDTEAFF.

In its sample, this clonotype was seen many times. The DNA of the CDR3 is TGTGCCAGCAGCTTATCAGGGGCGCGTAATTCACCCCTCCACTTT. It is translated as CASSLSGARNSPLHF. V is TRBV7-3 and J is TRBJ1-6, with D perhaps matching TRBD1 (6 bases). This CDR3 spans 15 amino acids. The germline CDR1 and CDR2 sequences are SGHTA and FQGTGA. Trimming cost V 2 bases and J 6 bases, with 11 bases left between them.

This clonotype was seen ten or more times. J is TRBJ1-5 and V is TRBV28, with D perhaps TRBD1 (5 bases). Germline V gene lookup returns CDR1 MDHEN and CDR2 SYDVKM. Deletions cut 5 bases from V and 2 bases from J, with 10 bases between. The CDR3 spans 14 residues. In DNA, the CDR3 is TGTGCCAGCAGTATTCAGGGACGCAATCAGCCCCAGCATTTT. It specifies CASSIQGRNQPQHF.

This clonotype was counted at least ten times. The V and J genes are TRBV12-3 or TRBV12-4 and TRBJ2-1, with 12 bases matching TRBD2. V lost 6 bases to trimming and J lost 10 bases; unmatched junction nucleotides: 10. The CDR3 extends over 15 amino acids. The CDR3 nucleotides read TGTGCCAGCAGACTATCTAGCGGGGGGGCCGTAGAGCAGTTCTTC. Translated: CASRLSSGGAVEQFF.

Worth noting for this clonotype: A read error may be the cause here, since a much bigger clone is one base away. This chain joins TRBV29-1 and TRBJ1-2, with 7 positions matching TRBD1. Germline V gene data show CDR1 as SQVTM and CDR2 as ANQGSEA. CDR3 length: 11 residues. CDR3 DNA sequence: TGCGGCGTAGACAGGGTGAATGGCTACACCTTC. This codes for CGVDRVNGYTF.

This sequence joins TRBV2 and TRBJ2-5; D not resolved. V gave up 8 bases and J gave up 2 bases, with 6 bases separating them. The V gene's germline CDR1 is SNHLY and CDR2 FYNNEI. The CDR3 has 11 amino acids. This CDR3 reads CASAGQETQYF. The CDR3 DNA is TGTGCCAGCGCTGGACAAGAGACCCAGTACTTC.

This clonotype was seen at least ten times. The chain is built from TRBV19 and TRBJ2-5; TRBD1 matches at 8 bases. The CDR3 loop spans 16 amino acids. J lost 5 bases, V lost 1 base, and 9 bases had no gene match. Germline V lookup: CDR1 LNHDA, CDR2 SQIVND (reference sequence). The DNA for the CDR3 is TGTGCCAGTAGTATAGGGGCAGGGGGCGGAGCTGAGACCCAGTACTTC. Its translation: CASSIGAGGGAETQYF.

The table lists this clonotype with a few counts. The rearrangement links TRBV3-1 to TRBJ2-1; D remains unclear. Trimming left V 10 bases short and J 5 bases short, with 9 bases between. Germline assignment: CDR1 LGHDT and CDR2 YNNKEL (reference sequence). The CDR3 is 11 amino acids. The CDR3 sequence: CATGSDNEQFF. The CDR3 DNA reads TGTGCCACCGGGTCCGACAATGAGCAGTTCTTC.

This clonotype turned up a few times. The J gene is TRBJ2-1, the V gene TRBV3-1, with 7 bases matching TRBD2. This CDR3 spans 16 amino acids. CDR1 LGHDT and CDR2 YNNKEL come from the germline V gene (reference sequence). J lost 4 bases, V lost 1 base, and 7 bases had no gene match. CDR3 loop: CASSQGTRGSYNEQFF. DNA for the CDR3: TGTGCCAGCAGCCAAGGCACTCGCGGGAGTTACAATGAGCAGTTCTTC.

This clonotype has a handful of counts. The chain links TRBV12-3 or TRBV12-4 to TRBJ2-2, with D maybe TRBD1 (7 bases). The CDR3 is 14 residues long. Trimming left V 9 bases short and J 2 bases short, with 13 bases between. Here the CDR3 reads CASSGGRNTGELFF. The CDR3 DNA is TGTGCCAGTTCAGGGGGGCGCAACACCGGGGAGCTGTTTTTT.

The V gene is TRBV7-8, the J gene TRBJ2-7, with 9 bases fitting TRBD1. The CDR3 sequence is 15 residues long. CDR1 and CDR2 (germline): SGHVS, FQNEAQ. V was clipped by 2 bases and J by 3 bases; unmatched bases: 5. This CDR3 reads CASSLSGQGLYEQYF. The CDR3 DNA reads TGTGCCAGCAGCTTATCGGGACAGGGTCTCTACGAGCAGTACTTC.